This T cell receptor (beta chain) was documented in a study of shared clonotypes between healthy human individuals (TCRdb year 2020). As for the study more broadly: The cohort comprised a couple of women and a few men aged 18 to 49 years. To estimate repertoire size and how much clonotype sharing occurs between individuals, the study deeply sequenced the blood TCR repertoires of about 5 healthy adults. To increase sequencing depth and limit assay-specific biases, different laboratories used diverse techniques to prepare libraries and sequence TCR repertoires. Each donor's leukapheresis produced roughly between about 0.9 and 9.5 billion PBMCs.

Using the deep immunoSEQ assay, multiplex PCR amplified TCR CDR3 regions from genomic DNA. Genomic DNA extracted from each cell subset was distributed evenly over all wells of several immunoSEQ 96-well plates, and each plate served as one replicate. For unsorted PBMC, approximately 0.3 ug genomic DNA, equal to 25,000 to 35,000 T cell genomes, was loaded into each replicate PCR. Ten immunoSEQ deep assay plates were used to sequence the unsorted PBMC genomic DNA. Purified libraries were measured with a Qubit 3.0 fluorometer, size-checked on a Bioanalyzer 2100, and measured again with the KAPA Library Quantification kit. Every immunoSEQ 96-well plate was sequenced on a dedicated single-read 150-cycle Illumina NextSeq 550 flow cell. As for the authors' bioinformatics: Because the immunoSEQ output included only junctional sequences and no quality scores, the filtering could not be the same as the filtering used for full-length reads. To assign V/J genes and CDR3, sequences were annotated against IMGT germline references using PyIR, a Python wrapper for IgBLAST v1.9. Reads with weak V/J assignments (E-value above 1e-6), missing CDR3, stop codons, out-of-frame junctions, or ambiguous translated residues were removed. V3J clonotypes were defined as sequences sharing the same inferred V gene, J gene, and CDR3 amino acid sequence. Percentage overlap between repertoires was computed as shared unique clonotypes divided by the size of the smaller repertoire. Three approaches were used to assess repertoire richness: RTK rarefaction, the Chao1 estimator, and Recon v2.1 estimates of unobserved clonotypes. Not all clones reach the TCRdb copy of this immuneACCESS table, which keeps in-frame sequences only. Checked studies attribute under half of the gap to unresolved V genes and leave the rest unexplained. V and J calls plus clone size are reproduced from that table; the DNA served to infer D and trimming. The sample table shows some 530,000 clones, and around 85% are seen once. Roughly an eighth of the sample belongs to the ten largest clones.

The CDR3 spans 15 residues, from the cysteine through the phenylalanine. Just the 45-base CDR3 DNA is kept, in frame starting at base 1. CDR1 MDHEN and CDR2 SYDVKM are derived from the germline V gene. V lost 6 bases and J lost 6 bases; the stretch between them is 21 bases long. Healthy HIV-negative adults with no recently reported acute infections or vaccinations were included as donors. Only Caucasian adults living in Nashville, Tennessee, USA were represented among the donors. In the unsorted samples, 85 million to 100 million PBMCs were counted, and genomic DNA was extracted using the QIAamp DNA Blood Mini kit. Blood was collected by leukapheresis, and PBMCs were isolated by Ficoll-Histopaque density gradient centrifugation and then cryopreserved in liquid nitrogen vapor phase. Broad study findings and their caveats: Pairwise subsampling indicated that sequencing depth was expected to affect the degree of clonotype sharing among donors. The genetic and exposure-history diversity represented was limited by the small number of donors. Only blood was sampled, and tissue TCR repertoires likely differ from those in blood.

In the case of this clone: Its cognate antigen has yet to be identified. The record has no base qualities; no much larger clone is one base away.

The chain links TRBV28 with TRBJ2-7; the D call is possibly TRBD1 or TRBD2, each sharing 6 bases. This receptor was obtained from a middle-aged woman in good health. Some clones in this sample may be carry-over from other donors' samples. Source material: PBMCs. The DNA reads TGTGCCAGCAGGGAGGGTCAGGGGTGGGTTGGCGAGCAGTACTTC. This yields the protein CASREGQGWVGEQYF.